Listed here are 14 T cell receptor beta chains from one sample, sequenced in a study of T cell repertoires in cytomegalovirus infection. TCRdb re-derived calls from the reads in MiXCR, one entry per CDR3 protein. This table has under 800,000 distinct CDR3 sequences, 20% to 25% appearing once. Input material: CD8+ T cells from PBMCs. The receptors come from a human donor in good health (CMV status not recorded). Some clones in this sample may be carry-over from other donors' samples.

The chain uses TRBV2 and TRBJ2-7; 9 bases line up with TRBD1. Germline loops: CDR1 SNHLY, CDR2 FYNNEI. Trimming cost V 6 bases and J 3 bases; bases outside gene matches: 9. This CDR3 region has 15 residues. In DNA, the CDR3 is TGTGCCAGCAGCTCCGACAGGGGGTTTCTCTACGAGCAGTACGTC. Amino acids: CASSSDRGFLYEQYV.

This clonotype was counted between two and nine times. This sequence joins TRBV29-1 and TRBJ2-1, with D hard to call. CDR1 is SQVTM and CDR2 is ANQGSEA in the germline V gene. The ends were cut back, 3 bases at V and 7 bases at J, with 13 bases in the middle. The CDR3 is 13 residues long. CDR3 nucleotides: TGCAGCGTTGAGGCGAATTGGGGAAATGAGCAGTTCTTC. This codes for CSVEANWGNEQFF.

This clonotype was picked up a small number of times. This chain connects TRBV20-1 to TRBJ1-2; possible D gene TRBD1, 5 bases. V lost 3 bases, J lost 0 bases, and 8 bases lay in between. The CDR3 contains 13 residues. Germline values: CDR1 DFQATT, CDR2 SNEGSKA (reference sequence). CDR3 in DNA: TGCAGTGCTAGGCCAGGGACTAACTATGGCTACACCTTC. Its protein product is CSARPGTNYGYTF.

V usage is TRBV5-1 and J usage is TRBJ2-2, with D perhaps matching TRBD1 (7 bases). Germline-derived CDR1 and CDR2 are SGHRS and YFSETQ. The CDR3 runs 15 residues. Trimming removed 5 bases from V and 3 bases from J, with 14 bases in between. DNA of the CDR3: TGCGCCAGCAGTGCAGGGGGGTTCGACACCGGGGAGCTGTTTTTT. This translates into CASSAGGFDTGELFF. Looking up the rest from reference TRBV5-1 and TRBJ2-2 gives the full variable domain: KAGVTQTPRYLIKTRGQQVTLSCSPISGHRSVSWYQQTPGQGLQFLFEYFSETQRNKGNFPGRFSGRQFSNSRSEMNVSTLELGDSALYLCASSAGGFDTGELFFGEGSRLTVL.

As to this clonotype: Germline and junction disagree at one end, which may indicate a read error. V gene TRBV6-5 combines with J gene TRBJ2-1, with 8 nucleotides matching TRBD2. Germline assignment: CDR1 MNHEY and CDR2 SVGAGI. This CDR3 has 16 amino acids. CDR3 residues: CANSYLRGGSVNEQFF. CDR3 in DNA: TGTGCCAACAGTTATCTCCGGGGGGGCTCTGTAAATGAGCAGTTCTTC.

Turning to this clonotype: A much larger clone lies a single base off, so this may be a read error. This sequence joins TRBV20-1 and TRBJ1-1; D is undetermined. V lost 6 bases and J 4 bases, leaving 21 bases between the germline ends. Per the germline V gene, CDR1 is DFQATT and CDR2 is SNEGSKA (reference sequence). CDR3 size: 15 residues. The CDR3 coding sequence is TGCAGTGCCCCGATGGCGACATTCCCAACCACTGAAGCTTTCTTT. Protein sequence: CSAPMATFPTTEAFF.

Comments on this clonotype: A much bigger clone sits one base away, suggesting this may be a read error. The gene calls are TRBV7-9 and TRBJ2-7, with D perhaps matching TRBD1 (5 bases). The germline CDR1 and CDR2 sequences are SEHNR and FQNEAQ (reference sequence). This CDR3 contains 14 residues. The CDR3 sequence is CTSSPPDNSYEQYV. CDR3 nucleotide sequence: TGTACCAGCAGCCCCCCGGACAACTCCTACGAGCAGTACGTC.

This clonotype was observed a single time. The chain joins TRBV9 to TRBJ1-2, with no clear D. CDR1 is SGDLS and CDR2 is YYNGEE in the germline V gene. With 0 bases removed from V and 2 bases from J, the gap between germline ends came to 23 bases. The CDR3 sequence is 19 residues long. The DNA of the CDR3 is TGTGCCAGCAGCGTAGAATCGCGGCCTTCACCCGGCGTCAACTATGGCTACACCTTC. This sequence encodes CASSVESRPSPGVNYGYTF.

The chain carries TRBV28 and TRBJ2-5, with TRBD2 matching 11 bases. The junction had 6 bases not matched to a gene; V was cut back by 6 bases and J by 3 bases. The CDR3 loop spans 15 amino acids. Germline assignment: CDR1 MDHEN and CDR2 SYDVKM. The CDR3 spells CASRRMTSGEETQYF. CDR3 DNA: TGTGCCAGCAGAAGGATGACTAGCGGGGAAGAGACCCAGTACTTC.

J is TRBJ2-3 and V is TRBV4-1, with D possibly being TRBD2 (6 bases). The CDR3 has 14 residues. Trimming cost V 1 base and J 4 bases, with 9 bases left between them. The germline V gene has CDR1 MGHRA and CDR2 YSYEKL. This CDR3 is CASSQGWGADTQYF. The CDR3 DNA follows: TGCGCCAGCAGCCAAGGATGGGGGGCAGATACGCAGTATTTT.

The chain links TRBV19 to TRBJ2-1; no clear D gene. The CDR3 spans 16 residues. Per germline, CDR1 LNHDA and CDR2 SQIVND (reference sequence). V lost 5 bases, J lost 2 bases, and 16 bases lay in between. CDR3 sequence reads: CASSPSLRAPYNEQFF. Here the CDR3 DNA reads TGTGCCAGTAGTCCCAGCTTGCGAGCCCCCTACAATGAGCAGTTCTTC.

Many counts were recorded for this clonotype. CDR3 coding DNA: TGTGCCACCAGCAGAGATCCTATTTGGCTAGCGGGGGACCTCTCCTACAATGAGCAGTTCTTC. Residues: CATSRDPIWLAGDLSYNEQFF. The chain recombines TRBV15 with TRBJ2-1; 10 positions agree with TRBD2. Germline assignment: CDR1 LNHNV and CDR2 YYDKDF (reference sequence). This CDR3 has 21 residues. The V and J ends lost 0 bases and 0 bases, in that order; junction bases with no gene match: 14.

This clonotype has ten or more counts. DNA for the CDR3: TGTGCCAGCAGCTTAGTGACCCGGACCGAGCAGTACGTC. It is translated as CASSLVTRTEQYV. The chain combines TRBV7-2 with TRBJ2-7; D not resolved. Trimming removed 1 base at V and 6 bases at J, with 10 bases between. The CDR3 loop spans 13 amino acids. Germline V gene sequence: CDR1 SGHTA, CDR2 FQGNSA.

This clonotype was counted a few times. CDR3 DNA: TGTGCCAGCAGCTCCGGGACAGGGTTCGCAGATACGCAGTATTTT. It codes for CASSSGTGFADTQYF. The chain uses TRBV6-6 and TRBJ2-3; 9 bases are a match to TRBD1. The V gene's germline CDR1 is MNHNY and CDR2 SVGAGI (reference sequence). The V gene end was trimmed by 6 bases and the J gene end by 4 bases; junction bases not matched to a gene: 8. This CDR3 comprises 15 residues.